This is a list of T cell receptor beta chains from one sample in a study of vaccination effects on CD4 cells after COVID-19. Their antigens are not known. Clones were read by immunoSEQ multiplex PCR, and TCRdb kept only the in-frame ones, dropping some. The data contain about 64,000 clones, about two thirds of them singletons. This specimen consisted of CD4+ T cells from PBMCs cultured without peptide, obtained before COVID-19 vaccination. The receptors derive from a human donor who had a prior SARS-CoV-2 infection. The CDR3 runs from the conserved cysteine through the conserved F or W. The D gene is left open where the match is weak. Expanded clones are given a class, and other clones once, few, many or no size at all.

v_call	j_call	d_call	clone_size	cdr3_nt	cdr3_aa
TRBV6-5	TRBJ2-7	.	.	TGTGCCAGCAGTTACTCGGTGGGGACCTACGAGCAGTACTTC	CASSYSVGTYEQYF
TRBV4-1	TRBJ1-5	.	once	TGCGCCAGCAGCCAAAGGTTCTTGACTCCACGTCGGGGCAATCAGCCCCAGCATTTT	CASSQRFLTPRRGNQPQHF
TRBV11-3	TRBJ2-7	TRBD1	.	TGTGCCAGCAGCAACCGACAGGGGTACTACGTCGTCGAGCAGTACTTC	CASSNRQGYYVVEQYF
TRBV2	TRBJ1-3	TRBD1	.	TGTGCCAGCAGCCGAACCGGGACAGGGACCTCTGGAAACACCATATATTTT	CASSRTGTGTSGNTIYF
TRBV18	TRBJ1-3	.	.	TGTGCCAGCTCACCACGTATTCGTGGACGCTCTGGAAACACCATATATTTT	CASSPRIRGRSGNTIYF
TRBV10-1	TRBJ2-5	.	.	TGCGCCAGCAGTGGTACGAGGGCTCTTTCCCGGGCTATGTACCAAGAGACCCAGTACTTC	CASSGTRALSRAMYQETQYF
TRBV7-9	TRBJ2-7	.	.	TGTGCCAGCTCGCGGGGATTAGGCTACGAGCAGTACTTC	CASSRGLGYEQYF
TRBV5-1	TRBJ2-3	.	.	TGCGCCAGCAGCTTGGAGCAGGGGTACCGCACAGATACGCAGTATTTT	CASSLEQGYRTDTQYF
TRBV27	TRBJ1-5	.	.	TGTGCCAGCAGTCCATACAGGGACTCCCTTAGCAATCAGCCCCAGCATTTT	CASSPYRDSLSNQPQHF
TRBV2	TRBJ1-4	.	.	TGTGCCAGCAGTCCCGGGACGAGCGATGAAAAACTGTTTTTT	CASSPGTSDEKLFF
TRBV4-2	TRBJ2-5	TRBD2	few	TGTGCCAGCAGCCATACGGGACTAGCGGAACAAGAGACCCAGTACTTC	CASSHTGLAEQETQYF
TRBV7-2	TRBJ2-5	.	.	TGTGCCAGCAGTCAAAACGGGGGCCGGGAGACCCAGTACTTC	CASSQNGGRETQYF
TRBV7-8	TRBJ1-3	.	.	TGTGCCAGCAGCCCACAGGGCTTCGGAAACACCATATATTTT	CASSPQGFGNTIYF
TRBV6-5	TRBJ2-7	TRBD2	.	TGTGCCAGCAAGGATACGGGGGGGCGATACGAGCAGTACTTC	CASKDTGGRYEQYF
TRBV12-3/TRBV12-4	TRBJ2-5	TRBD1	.	TGTGCCAGCAGCAGGGGGACACAAGAGACCCAGTACTTC	CASSRGTQETQYF
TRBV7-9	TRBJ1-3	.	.	TGTGCCAGCAGCTTAATGAGCCCCGATAGCACCATATATTTT	CASSLMSPDSTIYF
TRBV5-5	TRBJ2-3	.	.	TGTGCCAGCAGCTTGGCAGCCAGGGTCTCAGATACGCAGTATTTT	CASSLAARVSDTQYF
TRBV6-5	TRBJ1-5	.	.	TGTGCCAGCAGTCGTTGGACAGACTATCAGCCCCAGCATTTT	CASSRWTDYQPQHF
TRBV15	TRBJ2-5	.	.	TGTGCCACCAGCATTCCCCTGGGACCACAAGAGACCCAGTACTTC	CATSIPLGPQETQYF
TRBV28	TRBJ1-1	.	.	TGTGCCAGCAGTCTGACGCCGAACACTGAAGCTTTCTTT	CASSLTPNTEAFF
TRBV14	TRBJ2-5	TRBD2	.	TGTGCCAGCAGCCAAGGGGAGGGAACGGGGTACCAAGAGACCCAGTACTTC	CASSQGEGTGYQETQYF
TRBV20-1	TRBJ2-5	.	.	TGCAGTGCTCCGCAGATTGAGGCCCAGTACTTC	CSAPQIEAQYF
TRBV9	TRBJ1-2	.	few	TGTGCCAGCAGCGTAGTAGAGGGAGATGGCTACACCTTC	CASSVVEGDGYTF
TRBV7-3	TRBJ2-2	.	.	TGTGCCAGCAGCCCCGGGACCAGGGGCGGGGAGCTGTTTTTT	CASSPGTRGGELFF
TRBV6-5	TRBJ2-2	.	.	TGTGCCACCGCCCGGCGCAGGGACACCGGGGAGCTGTTTTTT	CATARRRDTGELFF
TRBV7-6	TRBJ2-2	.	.	TGTGCCAGCAGCTTAGTTCGCAGGGATGACACCGGGGAGCTGTTTTTT	CASSLVRRDDTGELFF
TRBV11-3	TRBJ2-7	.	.	TGTGCCAGCAGCCCGCTCGCATTTCCCTACGAGCAGTACTTC	CASSPLAFPYEQYF
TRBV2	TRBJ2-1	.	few	TGTGCCAGCAGTGATCGGGACTCCAAACCGTTCTTC	CASSDRDSKPFF
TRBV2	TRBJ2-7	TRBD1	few	TGTGCCAGCGCGGGCGGACAGGGGGACGGGCAGTACTTC	CASAGGQGDGQYF
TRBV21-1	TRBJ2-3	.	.	TGTGCCAGCAGCAAAGAAAGGATATGGGGGGGCCGACGGACAGATACGCAGTATTTT	CASSKERIWGGRRTDTQYF
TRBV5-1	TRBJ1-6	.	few	TGCGCCAGCAGCCCGGGGGGGGACTATTCACCCCTCCACTTT	CASSPGGDYSPLHF
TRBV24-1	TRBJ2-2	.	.	TGTGCCACCAGTGATTGGGAGGAGCACACCGGGGAGCTGTTTTTT	CATSDWEEHTGELFF
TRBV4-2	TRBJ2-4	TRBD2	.	TGTGCCAGCAGCCAAGACGGGTGGGCGAGCGGGGAAAAAAACATTCAGTACTTC	CASSQDGWASGEKNIQYF
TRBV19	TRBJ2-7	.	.	TGTGCCAGTAGTCGCCTCGGGACGGCGATTTACTTC	CASSRLGTAIYF
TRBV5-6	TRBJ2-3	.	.	TGTGCCAGCAGACGAACAGATACGCAGTATTTT	CASRRTDTQYF
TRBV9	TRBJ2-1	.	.	TGTGCCAGCAGCCCAAAGACAGGAGCCATGGGCCATGAGCAGTTCTTC	CASSPKTGAMGHEQFF
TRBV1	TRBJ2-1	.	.	TGCACCAGCAGCCCCAAGGGCAGGGATAGGGACAATGAGCAGTTCTTC	CTSSPKGRDRDNEQFF
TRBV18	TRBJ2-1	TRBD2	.	TGTGCCAGCTCACCCAGACTAGCGAACAATGAGCAGTTCTTC	CASSPRLANNEQFF
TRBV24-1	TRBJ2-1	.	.	TGTGCCACCAGTGGACGGGGGGCTTACAATGAGCAGTTCTTC	CATSGRGAYNEQFF
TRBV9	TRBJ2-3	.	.	TGTGCCAGCAGCGTAGTGGGTCCTGATACGCAGTATTTT	CASSVVGPDTQYF
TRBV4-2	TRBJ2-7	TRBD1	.	TGTGCCAGCAGCCAAAAAACGGACAGGGACGCCTACGAGCAGTACTTC	CASSQKTDRDAYEQYF
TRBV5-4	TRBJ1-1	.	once	TGTGCCAGCAGCACAGGGACCGGGGGAACTGAAGCTTTCTTT	CASSTGTGGTEAFF
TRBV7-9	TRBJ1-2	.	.	TGTGCCAGCAGCCCCACAGGCGGCCCTAACTATGGCTACACCTTC	CASSPTGGPNYGYTF
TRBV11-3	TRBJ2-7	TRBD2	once	TGTGCCAGCAGCCCCGGACTAGCGGGAACCTACGAGCAGTACTTC	CASSPGLAGTYEQYF
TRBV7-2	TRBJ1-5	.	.	TGTGCCAGCAGCTTCGTTACCAGGGGTGGCCAGCCCCAGCATTTT	CASSFVTRGGQPQHF
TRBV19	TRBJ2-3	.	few	TGTGCCAGTAGTGTGGGGGATACGCAGTATTTT	CASSVGDTQYF
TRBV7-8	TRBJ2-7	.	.	TGTGCCAGCAGCTTACGTCGCCTGTACGAGCAGTACTTC	CASSLRRLYEQYF
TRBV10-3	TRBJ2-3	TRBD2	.	TGTGCCATCAAGCAAAGAGCGGGGGGGCCAGATACGCAGTATTTT	CAIKQRAGGPDTQYF
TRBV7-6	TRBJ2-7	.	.	TGTGCCAGCAGCAGGGACTCCGCCTACGAGCAGTACTTC	CASSRDSAYEQYF
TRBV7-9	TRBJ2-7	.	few	TGTGCCAGCAGTGGCGGCGCCTACGAGCAGTACTTC	CASSGGAYEQYF
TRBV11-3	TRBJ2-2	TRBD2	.	TGTGCCAGCAGCTCTAGCGGGAGGGCCACCGGGGAGCTGTTTTTT	CASSSSGRATGELFF
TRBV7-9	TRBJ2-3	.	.	TGTGCCAGCAGCTTAGCGCAGGGGCAGCCCAGCACAGATACGCAGTATTTT	CASSLAQGQPSTDTQYF
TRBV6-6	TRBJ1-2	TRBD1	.	TGTGCCAGCAGGACCCGGGACAGCTTATACGGCACCTTC	CASRTRDSLYGTF
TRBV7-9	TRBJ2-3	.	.	TGTGCCAGCAGCCACAGTCGGGGCGGTAGCACAGATACGCAGTATTTT	CASSHSRGGSTDTQYF
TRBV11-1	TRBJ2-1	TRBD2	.	TGTGCCAGCAGCGGCGGGGTAGCGGGGGGTAATGAGCAGTTCTTC	CASSGGVAGGNEQFF
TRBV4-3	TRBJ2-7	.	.	TGCGCCAGCAGCCAAGCCACAGGTGGAGGGTCCGAGCAGTACTTC	CASSQATGGGSEQYF